This T cell receptor (beta chain) was identified in a study of T cells in Graves' hyperthyroidism and ophthalmopathy. General study results and limits: Stable hyperthyroidism and ophthalmopathy were separated using 13 V-J signatures.

This clonotype appeared a few times. Its antigen is as yet unknown. Researchers took RNA transcripts and amplified the TCR beta CDR3 regions from them. The HTBI set primed first-round TCR CDR3 RT-PCR. TCRdb re-called the multiplex PCR reads with MiXCR, one entry per CDR3 protein. The table lists 250,000 or so distinct CDR3 sequences, approximately 16% of them singletons, with roughly 30% in the top ten. Germline V lookup: CDR1 SGHAT, CDR2 FQDESV (reference sequence). The V gene lost 5 bases and the J gene lost 7 bases, with 9 bases spanning the gap. This CDR3 spans 12 amino acids. The chain is built from TRBV11-1 and TRBJ2-4, with D possibly being TRBD2 (6 bases). Sequenced input: blood. This sequence was found in a woman aged 50 to 60 with Graves' hyperthyroidism that later progressed to Graves' ophthalmopathy. The CDR3 bases are TGTGCCAGCAGCACCCGGGAGAACATTCAGTACTTC. Its translation: CASSTRENIQYF.